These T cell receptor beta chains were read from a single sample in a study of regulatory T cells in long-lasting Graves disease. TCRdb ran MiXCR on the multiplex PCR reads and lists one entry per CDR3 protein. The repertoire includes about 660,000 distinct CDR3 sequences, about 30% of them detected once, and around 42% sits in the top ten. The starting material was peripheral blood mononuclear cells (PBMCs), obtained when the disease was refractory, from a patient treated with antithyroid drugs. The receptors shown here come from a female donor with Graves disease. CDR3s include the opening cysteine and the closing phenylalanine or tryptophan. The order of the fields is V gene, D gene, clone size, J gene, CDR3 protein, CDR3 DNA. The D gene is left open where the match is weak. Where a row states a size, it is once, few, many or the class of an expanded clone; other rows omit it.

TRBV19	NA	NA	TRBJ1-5	CATLQGNQPQHF	TGTGCCACCCTACAGGGAAATCAGCCCCAGCATTTT
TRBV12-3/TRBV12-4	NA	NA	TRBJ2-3	CASSQRDSSTADTQYF	TGTGCCAGCAGTCAACGGGACTCCTCCACAGCAGATACGCAGTATTTT
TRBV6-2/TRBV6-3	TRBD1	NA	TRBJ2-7	CASSYSGQGASEQYF	TGTGCCAGCAGTTACTCGGGACAGGGGGCAAGCGAGCAGTACTTC
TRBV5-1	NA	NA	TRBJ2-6	CASSFTEGAGANVLTF	TGCGCCAGCAGCTTCACCGAGGGAGCTGGGGCCAACGTCCTGACTTTC
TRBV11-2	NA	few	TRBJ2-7	CASSLDRKGDTKYF	TGTGCCAGCAGCTTAGATCGTAAAGGGGACACCAAGTACTTC
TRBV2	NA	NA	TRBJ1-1	CASWSTNTEAFF	TGTGCCAGCTGGTCTACGAACACTGAAGCTTTCTTT
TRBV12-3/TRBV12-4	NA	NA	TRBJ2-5	CASSFSWEETQYF	TGTGCCAGCAGTTTCAGTTGGGAAGAGACCCAGTACTTC
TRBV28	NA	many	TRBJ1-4	CASSPWTESNEKLFF	TGTGCCAGCAGTCCCTGGACAGAGAGTAATGAAAAACTGTTTTTT
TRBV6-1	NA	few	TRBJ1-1	CASMGDLNTEAFF	TGTGCCAGCATGGGAGATTTGAACACTGAAGCTTTCTTT
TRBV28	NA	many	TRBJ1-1	CASSQIGHNPDTEAFF	TGTGCCAGCAGCCAAATTGGCCACAACCCCGACACTGAAGCTTTCTTT
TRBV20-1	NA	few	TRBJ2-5	CSARWELETQYF	TGCAGTGCTAGATGGGAGCTGGAGACCCAGTACTTC
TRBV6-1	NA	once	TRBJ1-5	CASTYINLSNQPQHF	TGTGCCAGCACCTATATTAACCTGAGCAATCAGCCCCAGCATTTT
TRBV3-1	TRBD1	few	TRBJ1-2	CASSYASRTGPNYGYTF	TGTGCCAGCAGCTACGCCTCCCGGACAGGGCCAAACTATGGCTACACCTTC
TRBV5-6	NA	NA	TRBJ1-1	CASSLGTRSRNTEAFF	TGTGCCAGCAGCTTGGGGACAAGGTCGAGGAACACTGAAGCTTTCTTT
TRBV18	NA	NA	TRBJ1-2	CASSPYKNRDLLVDF	TGTGCCAGCTCACCATATAAGAATAGGGACCTACTCGTCGACTTC
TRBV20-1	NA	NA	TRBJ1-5	CSAGGIEAYQPQHF	TGCAGTGCTGGGGGAATTGAGGCCTATCAGCCCCAGCATTTT
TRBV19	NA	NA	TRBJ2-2	CASSINSGNTGELFF	TGTGCCAGTAGTATTAATAGCGGAAACACCGGGGAGCTGTTTTTT
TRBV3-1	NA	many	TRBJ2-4	CASSRTVGDIQYF	TGTGCCAGCAGCCGGACAGTGGGAGACATTCAGTACTTC
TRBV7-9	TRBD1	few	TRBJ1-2	CASSIGQGAYHGYTF	TGTGCCAGCAGCATCGGACAGGGGGCGTACCATGGCTACACCTTC
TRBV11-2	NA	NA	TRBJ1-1	CASSLGHSQWNTEAFF	TGTGCCAGCAGCTTAGGACACTCTCAATGGAACACTGAAGCTTTCTTT
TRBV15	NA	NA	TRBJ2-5	CATSRDPGQETQYF	TGTGCCACCAGCAGAGATCCGGGCCAAGAGACCCAGTACTTC
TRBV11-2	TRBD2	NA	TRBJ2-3	CASSLTLAGASTDTQYF	TGTGCCAGCAGCCTGACCCTAGCGGGAGCTAGCACAGATACGCAGTATTTT
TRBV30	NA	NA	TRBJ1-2	CAWSVSPGVGYGYTF	TGTGCCTGGAGTGTATCCCCAGGGGTGGGCTATGGCTACACCTTC
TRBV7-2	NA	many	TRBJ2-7	CASSFILNPTYEQYF	TGTGCCAGCAGCTTTATACTAAACCCCACCTACGAGCAGTACTTC
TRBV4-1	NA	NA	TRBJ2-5	CASSQGAVQETQYF	TGCGCCAGCAGCCAAGGAGCAGTCCAAGAGACCCAGTACTTC
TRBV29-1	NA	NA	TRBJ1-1	CSAGVGLVSGNTEAFF	TGCAGCGCCGGTGTGGGGCTTGTAAGCGGTAACACTGAAGCTTTCTTT
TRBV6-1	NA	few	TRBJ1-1	CASTLERGRTEAFF	TGTGCCAGCACCCTCGAACGGGGGAGGACTGAAGCTTTCTTT
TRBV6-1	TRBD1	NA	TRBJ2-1	CASRSTGGGKQFF	TGTGCCAGCAGATCGACAGGGGGCGGGAAGCAGTTCTTC